This T cell receptor beta chain comes out of a study of blood T cell repertoires in COVID-19. At the level of the study: Sites in the United States, Italy and Spain provided acute and convalescent COVID-19 samples. The analysed material was cDNA or gDNA that came from T cells, B-cell-depleted T cells, or PBMCs.

Germline V gene data show CDR1 as SNHLY and CDR2 as FYNNEI. V was clipped by 6 bases and J by 4 bases, with 10 bases between them. This CDR3 has 13 amino acids. In the authors' workflow: Estimates of nucleated cell counts were drawn from the amplification of reference gene primers. Produced via immunoSEQ multiplex PCR; TCRdb's table is partial and in-frame only. D and trimming come from the DNA, and the V and J calls and clone size come from that table. This table has 100,000 to 150,000 clones, around four fifths appearing once. Sequencing used peripheral blood. This clonotype was obtained from a man aged 80 or over with active or convalescent COVID-19. The chain couples TRBV2 to TRBJ1-3; D is unresolved. In nucleotides, the CDR3 is TGTGCCAGCAGCCGGGAGGTGGGAAACACCATATATTTT. Protein: CASSREVGNTIYF.